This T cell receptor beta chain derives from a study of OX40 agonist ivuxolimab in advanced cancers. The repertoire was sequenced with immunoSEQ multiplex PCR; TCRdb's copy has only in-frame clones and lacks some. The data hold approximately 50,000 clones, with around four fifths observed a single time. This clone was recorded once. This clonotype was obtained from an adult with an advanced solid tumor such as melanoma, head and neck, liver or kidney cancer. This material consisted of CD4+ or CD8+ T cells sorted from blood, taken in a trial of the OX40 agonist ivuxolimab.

CDR3 protein: CASSISGTSTDTQYF. For the CDR3, the DNA is TGTGCCAGCAGCATCAGCGGGACTAGCACAGATACGCAGTATTTT. V gene TRBV9 combines with J gene TRBJ2-3, with 7 bases lining up with TRBD2. J gave up 0 bases and V 4 bases, and 5 bases lay outside the gene matches. The CDR3 runs to 15 residues. Germline V gene sequence: CDR1 SGDLS, CDR2 YYNGEE.